These T cell receptor beta chains were read from a single sample in a study of T cell repertoires in cytomegalovirus infection. TCRdb used MiXCR to reprocess the reads, holding one entry per CDR3 protein. The table records around 500,000 distinct CDR3 sequences, about 39% of them present only once. For these TCRs, the target antigens are not known. Sequenced material: cultured PBMCs, taken from culture after CMV antigen stimulation. The receptors shown here come from a human donor in good health (CMV status not recorded). Some clones in this sample may be carry-over from other donors' samples. CDR3s include the opening cysteine and the closing phenylalanine or tryptophan. D genes are given only for firm matches. Part of the rows lack a size; the others show once, few, many or a class for expanded clones.

>NA|TRBJ2-5|TRBV28|TRBD2
TGTGCCAGCAGCCTCCCCGGCGGACTAGGGGTGGAAGAGACCCAGTACTTC
CASSLPGGLGVEETQYF
>few|TRBJ2-3|TRBV6-1|TRBD2
TGTGCCAGCCAGCTCCTCATGTTAGCGGGGGGCACTGATACGCAGTATTTT
CASQLLMLAGGTDTQYF
>NA|TRBJ1-1|TRBV29-1|NA
TGCAGCTCGGGACGGATTAACACTGAAGCTTTCTTT
CSSGRINTEAFF
>NA|TRBJ1-5|TRBV6-5|NA
TGTGCCAGCGGCAGGGGTCCAATGGGCAATCAGCCCCAGCATTTT
CASGRGPMGNQPQHF
>NA|TRBJ1-1|TRBV12-3/TRBV12-4|NA
TGTGCCAGCACTTGGGCCGAGATGAACACTGAAGCTTTCTTT
CASTWAEMNTEAFF
>many|TRBJ2-1|TRBV7-2|NA
TGTGCCAGCACTTCTCGGGCGGGGAGCTCCTACAATGAGCAGTTCTTC
CASTSRAGSSYNEQFF
>NA|TRBJ2-5|TRBV11-2|TRBD2
TGTGCCAGCAGCCCGGGGGGGGGGACCAAAGAGACCCAGTACTTC
CASSPGGGTKETQYF
>few|TRBJ2-7|TRBV7-8|TRBD2
TGTGCCAGCAGCCCCCGACTAGCGGGAGATTTCTACGAGCAGTACTTC
CASSPRLAGDFYEQYF
>few|TRBJ2-2|TRBV12-3/TRBV12-4|NA
TGTGCCAGCAGTTTATTGCTAGCAGACACCGGGGAGCTGTTTTTT
CASSLLLADTGELFF
>NA|TRBJ2-5|TRBV6-1|NA
TGTGCCAGCAGTGTCGGGGTAGCGGAACAAGAGACCCAGTACTTC
CASSVGVAEQETQYF
>once|TRBJ2-7|TRBV7-9|NA
TGTGCCAGCAGCTTAGGTCGCCAGCAGTACTTC
CASSLGRQQYF
>NA|TRBJ1-4|TRBV28|NA
TGTGCCAGCATGACCTCCAGGACTAATGAAAAACTGTTTTTT
CASMTSRTNEKLFF
>NA|TRBJ2-3|TRBV20-1|NA
TGCAGTGCCAGTGGAGGGGTTGATACGCAGTATTTT
CSASGGVDTQYF
>NA|TRBJ2-3|TRBV27|NA
TGTGCCAGCAGTTTATTGAGCGAGGCAGATACGCAGTATTTT
CASSLLSEADTQYF
>few|TRBJ2-7|TRBV7-2|NA
TGTGCCAGCAGCACCCGACAGAGCCCCTCCTACGAGCAGTACTTC
CASSTRQSPSYEQYF
>few|TRBJ1-5|TRBV4-1|NA
TGCGCCAGCAGCCAACCAGGGAGCAATCAGCCCCAGCATTTT
CASSQPGSNQPQHF
>NA|TRBJ2-4|TRBV12-3/TRBV12-4|NA
TGTGCCAGCAGGCATTACGGGGGGCCAAGGGACATTCAGTACTTC
CASRHYGGPRDIQYF
>NA|TRBJ2-1|TRBV7-9|TRBD1
TGTGCCAGCAGCTTAGACCCTGACAGGGGGTTTTCATACAATGAGCAGTTCTTC
CASSLDPDRGFSYNEQFF
>NA|TRBJ2-1|TRBV12-3/TRBV12-4|NA
TGTGCCTCTAACCCCGTGTGGGGGTCCTCCTACAATGAGCAGTTCTTC
CASNPVWGSSYNEQFF
>NA|TRBJ1-2|TRBV27|TRBD1
TGTGCCAGCAGTTTCCGTGGACAGGACTATGGCTACACCTTC
CASSFRGQDYGYTF
>NA|TRBJ1-6|TRBV7-2|NA
TGTGCCAGCAGCTTATCGGCTGAGTATTCACCCCTCCACTTT
CASSLSAEYSPLHF
>NA|TRBJ2-7|TRBV7-9|NA
TGTGCCAGCAGCTTATCAGCGGTCGGGGGCGAGCAGTACTTC
CASSLSAVGGEQYF
>NA|TRBJ1-5|TRBV7-2|NA
TGTGCCAGCAGCTCCCTATTACTAGGGGGCAATCAGCCCCAGCATTTT
CASSSLLLGGNQPQHF
>few|TRBJ1-1|TRBV7-8|NA
TGTGCCAGCAGATATTTATTGGGCGAGCTCGGCAGGGACACTGAAGCTTTCTTT
CASRYLLGELGRDTEAFF
>few|TRBJ2-3|TRBV19|TRBD2
TGTGCCACCCAACGGGGAGGGAGCACAGATACGCAGTATTTT
CATQRGGSTDTQYF
>few|TRBJ1-6|TRBV2|TRBD1
TGTGCCAGCAGCAAACAGGGGAGTCACTCACCCCTCCACTTT
CASSKQGSHSPLHF
>NA|TRBJ2-7|TRBV6-2/TRBV6-3|NA
TGTGCCAGCAGGCGGAGGGTTGACGCCGACGAGCAGTACTTC
CASRRRVDADEQYF
>NA|TRBJ2-1|TRBV20-1|TRBD2
TGCAGTGCTAGCGGGGGGGCCGCCAATGAGCAGTTCTTC
CSASGGAANEQFF
>many|TRBJ2-6|TRBV7-2|TRBD1
TGTGCCAGCAGCGCTCAGGGGGTAGGGGCCAACGTCCTGACTTTC
CASSAQGVGANVLTF
>NA|TRBJ2-1|TRBV11-2|NA
TGTGCCAGCAGCTTAGGGGCTAGCTCGGCCAATGAGCAGTTCTTC
CASSLGASSANEQFF
>NA|TRBJ2-2|TRBV28|NA
TGTGCCAGCAGTTCGGCCGTTTCCGGGGAGCTGTTTTTT
CASSSAVSGELFF
>few|TRBJ2-2|TRBV19|TRBD1
TGTGCCAGTAGTACCCCGGGACAGGGCATGGTAGCGAACACCGGGGAGCTGTTTTTT
CASSTPGQGMVANTGELFF
>NA|TRBJ2-7|TRBV7-2|TRBD1
TGTGCCAGCAGCTTAAGGACAGGGTACGAGCAGTACTTC
CASSLRTGYEQYF
>NA|TRBJ1-5|TRBV6-6|NA
TGTGCCAGCAGTCGAAGGTGGGGCAATCAGCCCCAGCATTTT
CASSRRWGNQPQHF
>once|TRBJ1-5|TRBV2|NA
TGTGCCAGCAGCCGGGACACTGCATATAGCAATCAGCCCCAGCATTTT
CASSRDTAYSNQPQHF
>NA|TRBJ2-7|TRBV11-2|NA
TGTGCCAGCAGCTATCAAGGTTCGAAGTACGAGCAGTACTTC
CASSYQGSKYEQYF
>once|TRBJ2-1|TRBV6-2/TRBV6-3|NA
TGTGCCAGCAGTGACTACCAACCCTCCAATGAGCAGTTCTTC
CASSDYQPSNEQFF
>NA|TRBJ2-7|TRBV7-6|TRBD2
TGTGCCAGCAGCTTAGGGACTAGCGGGGAATACGAGCAGTACTTC
CASSLGTSGEYEQYF
>NA|TRBJ2-7|TRBV6-2/TRBV6-3|NA
TGTGCCAGCGGACGGGACATAGCCTACGAGCAGTACTTC
CASGRDIAYEQYF
>NA|TRBJ2-5|TRBV4-2|NA
TGTGCCAGCAGCCAGGGCACTAGCCCGGAGACCCAGTACTTC
CASSQGTSPETQYF
>few|TRBJ2-3|TRBV12-3/TRBV12-4|NA
TGTGCCAGCACTAAAACAGGGCCAGATACGCAGTATTTT
CASTKTGPDTQYF
>few|TRBJ1-2|TRBV12-3/TRBV12-4|NA
TGTGCCAGCAGTGGGATCCGGGCGGCTTATGGCTACACCTTC
CASSGIRAAYGYTF
>NA|TRBJ2-2|TRBV7-2|NA
TGTGCCAGCAGCCCGGGGCGGTTGGGGGCGGGAACCGGGGAGCTGTTTTTT
CASSPGRLGAGTGELFF
>few|TRBJ1-4|TRBV19|TRBD1
TGTGCCAGTCGGTTGGGACAGGGGTTAGAAAAACTGTTTTTT
CASRLGQGLEKLFF
>many|TRBJ2-5|TRBV5-4|TRBD2
TGTGCCAGCAGCTTGAGCGGGGAAGAGACCCAGTACTTC
CASSLSGEETQYF
>many|TRBJ1-1|TRBV2|NA
TGTGCCAGCAGGGGCGGAATGAACACTGAAGCTTTCTTT
CASRGGMNTEAFF
>NA|TRBJ1-6|TRBV7-4|TRBD1
TGTGCCAGCAGCGATACCGGACAGGGACCACCCCTCCACTTT
CASSDTGQGPPLHF
>few|TRBJ2-3|TRBV7-2|TRBD2
TGTGCCAGCAGCTTCAACGGGAGGGGTGATACGCAGTATTTT
CASSFNGRGDTQYF
>NA|TRBJ2-1|TRBV6-8|NA
TGTGCCAGCAGTAACCAAGGCTGGGGCCTAAGTTACAATGAGCAGTTCTTC
CASSNQGWGLSYNEQFF
>few|TRBJ1-2|TRBV7-9|TRBD1
TGTGCCAGCAGCGAAACAGGGGGATATGGCTACACCTTC
CASSETGGYGYTF
>NA|TRBJ2-7|TRBV6-6|TRBD1
TGTGCCAGCAGTTACACAACCGGGACAGGGAAATTTGGGGTCTCCTACGAGCAGTACTTC
CASSYTTGTGKFGVSYEQYF
>few|TRBJ2-1|TRBV23-1|NA
TGCGCCAGCAGTCACCGAGACAGTAGTTCTCCCCCGTTTAATGAGCAGTTCTTC
CASSHRDSSSPPFNEQFF
>NA|TRBJ1-1|TRBV9|TRBD1
TGTGCCAGCAGGCCCACAGGGGGCGCGGGGACTGAAGCTTTCTTT
CASRPTGGAGTEAFF